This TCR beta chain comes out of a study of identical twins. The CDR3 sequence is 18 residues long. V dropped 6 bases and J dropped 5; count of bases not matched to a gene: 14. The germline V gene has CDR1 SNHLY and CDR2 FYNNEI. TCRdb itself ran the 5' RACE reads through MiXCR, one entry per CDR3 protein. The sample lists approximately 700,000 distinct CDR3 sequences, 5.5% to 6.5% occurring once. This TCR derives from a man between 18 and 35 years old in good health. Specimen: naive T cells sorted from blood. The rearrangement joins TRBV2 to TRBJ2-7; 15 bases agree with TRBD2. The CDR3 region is CASSSGTSGRPNRDEQYV. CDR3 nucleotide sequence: TGTGCCAGCAGCTCCGGGACTAGCGGGAGGCCTAACCGGGACGAGCAGTACGTC.